What follows are 5 T cell receptor beta chains derived from one specimen sequenced in a study of blood T cell repertoires in COVID-19. Data came from immunoSEQ multiplex PCR; TCRdb stores just in-frame clones and leaves some out. The repertoire holds fewer than 150,000 clones, with roughly nine tenths as singletons. What was sequenced was peripheral blood. The source is a human donor in a cohort sampled during active COVID-19.

V and J are TRBV23-1 and TRBJ2-1; tentative D call: TRBD2 (5 bases). TRBV23-1 is an open reading frame, and its role is uncertain. CDR3 length: 17 amino acids. V dropped 3 bases and J dropped 2 bases, with 17 bases sitting between them. The CDR3 is CASSHKGGQETYNEQFF. The CDR3 region has the DNA TGCGCCAGCAGTCACAAAGGCGGGCAGGAGACCTACAATGAGCAGTTCTTC.

The chain is built from TRBV5-1 and TRBJ1-1; 7 bases align to TRBD1. The germline CDR1 and CDR2 sequences are SGHRS and YFSETQ. Unmatched junction bases numbered 9, after V lost 5 bases and J lost 5 bases. The CDR3 is made up of 14 amino acids. The CDR3 is CASRPTGEWTEAFF. CDR3 in DNA: TGCGCCAGCAGACCCACAGGGGAATGGACTGAAGCTTTCTTT.

V is TRBV7-3 and J is TRBJ2-1; 9 bases agree with TRBD2. CDR3 length: 15 residues. CDR1 and CDR2 from the germline V gene are SGHTA and FQGTGA. Trimming removed 5 bases from V and 4 bases from J; junction bases left unmatched: 6. The CDR3 loop reads CASSPGLAGYNEQFF. The DNA of the CDR3 is TGTGCCAGCAGCCCGGGACTAGCTGGATACAATGAGCAGTTCTTC.

The chain has TRBV11-2 and TRBJ1-2; D gene ambiguous. Germline V gene sequence: CDR1 SGHAT, CDR2 FQNNGV. This CDR3 contains 13 residues. The V gene lost 1 base and the J gene lost 8 bases, with 11 bases spanning the gap. As DNA, the CDR3 is TGTGCCAGCAGCTTAGCCCGACGCGGGGGCTACACCTTC. Protein sequence: CASSLARRGGYTF.

CDR3 DNA: TGTGCCAGCAGCCCTACTAGCGGAGCCTACGAGCAGTACTTC. Translation: CASSPTSGAYEQYF. V usage is TRBV6-2 or TRBV6-3 and J usage is TRBJ2-7; 8 nucleotides agree with TRBD2. The ends lost 6 bases at V and 2 bases at J; junction bases unmatched: 6. Germline-derived CDR1 and CDR2 are MNHEY and SVGEGT. This CDR3 has 14 amino acids.